The rows below give T cell receptor beta chains drawn from one sample of a study of blood T cell repertoires in COVID-19. Repertoires were generated with immunoSEQ multiplex PCR, while TCRdb's copy carries only in-frame clones and drops some. Among about 250,000 clones listed, 84% were seen once. The sequenced sample was peripheral blood. These receptors came from a man aged 45-65 years with active or convalescent COVID-19. Each CDR3 is given with its conserved first and last residue. Fields, in order: V gene, J gene, D gene, clone size, CDR3 protein, CDR3 DNA. The D gene is left open where the match is weak. The listing skips clone size in some rows; elsewhere it reads once, few, many or a size class.

>TRBV6-5|TRBJ2-1|TRBD1|NA
CAGAGTANNEQFF
TGTGCCGGTGCAGGGACAGCGAACAATGAGCAGTTCTTC
>TRBV24-1|TRBJ2-3|TRBD1|once
CATSETYRGRRDDTQYF
TGTGCCACCAGTGAGACTTACAGGGGGCGGCGGGATGATACGCAGTATTTT
>TRBV19|TRBJ2-1|TRBD2|NA
CASSIDPPSGSYNEQFF
TGTGCCAGTAGTATAGACCCCCCTAGCGGGTCCTACAATGAGCAGTTCTTC
>TRBV9|TRBJ2-2|NA|NA
CASAAGPNTGELFF
TGTGCCAGCGCCGCGGGCCCAAACACCGGGGAGCTGTTTTTT
>TRBV5-1|TRBJ2-2|TRBD2|few
CASSLWSGVNTGELFF
TGCGCCAGCAGCTTGTGGAGCGGGGTGAACACCGGGGAGCTGTTTTTT
>TRBV7-6|TRBJ2-7|TRBD2|NA
CASSGGSSYEQYF
TGTGCCAGCTCCGGGGGGAGCTCCTACGAGCAGTACTTC
>TRBV5-4|TRBJ1-2|NA|NA
CASSLGRDGYTF
TGTGCCAGCAGCTTGGGGAGGGATGGCTACACCTTC
>TRBV27|TRBJ2-1|TRBD2|NA
CASSSRSSGVGVYNEQFF
TGTGCCAGCAGTTCGCGGTCTAGCGGGGTCGGAGTTTACAATGAGCAGTTCTTC
>TRBV27|TRBJ2-6|NA|NA
CASRSSGANVLTF
TGTGCCAGTCGGAGCTCTGGGGCCAACGTCCTGACTTTC
>TRBV3-1/TRBV3-2|TRBJ1-5|NA|once
CASSQDLNQPQHF
TGTGCCAGCAGCCAAGACCTCAATCAGCCCCAGCATTTT
>TRBV30|TRBJ2-7|TRBD1|NA
CAWSAGQGISYEQYF
TGTGCCTGGAGCGCGGGACAGGGGATCTCCTACGAGCAGTACTTC
>TRBV4-2|TRBJ2-1|TRBD2|NA
CASSRETSGVVDEQFF
TGTGCCAGCAGCCGAGAGACTAGCGGGGTCGTCGATGAGCAGTTCTTC
>TRBV19|TRBJ1-1|NA|NA
CASTRDIDTEAFF
TGTGCCAGTACACGGGACATAGACACTGAAGCTTTCTTT
>TRBV7-9|TRBJ1-2|TRBD1|NA
CASATGGVGYGYTF
TGTGCCAGCGCCACAGGGGGCGTGGGCTATGGCTACACCTTC
>TRBV29-1|TRBJ1-1|TRBD1|NA
CSAGRGSGTEAFF
TGCAGCGCCGGCAGGGGGTCGGGAACTGAAGCTTTCTTT
>TRBV5-1|TRBJ1-6|NA|once
CASSLDLGSSPLHF
TGCGCCAGCAGCTTGGATCTAGGTAGTTCACCCCTCCACTTT
>TRBV10-1|TRBJ2-7|TRBD2|once
CASSESVFRGDYEQYF
TGCGCCAGCAGTGAGTCGGTGTTCCGGGGGGACTACGAGCAGTACTTC
>TRBV28|TRBJ2-5|TRBD1|NA
CASSFDLTTGQQETQYF
TGTGCCAGCAGTTTTGATCTGACGACAGGGCAACAAGAGACCCAGTACTTC
>TRBV2|TRBJ1-5|NA|few
CATKYLSGLGAQHF
TGTGCCACCAAATACCTCTCAGGGCTTGGGGCCCAGCATTTT
>TRBV30|TRBJ2-3|TRBD1|few
CAWGYGTGLTDTQYF
TGTGCCTGGGGTTACGGGACAGGGCTCACAGATACGCAGTATTTT
>TRBV5-1|TRBJ1-2|TRBD1|NA
CASSPGTGGAMRGYTF
TGCGCCAGCAGCCCGGGGACAGGGGGCGCAATGAGAGGCTACACCTTC
>TRBV5-4|TRBJ1-6|NA|many
CASSPSVGNSPLHF
TGTGCCAGCAGCCCCTCCGTCGGGAATTCACCCCTCCACTTT
>TRBV7-9|TRBJ2-3|TRBD1|NA
CASSLTGVGDTQYF
TGTGCCAGCAGCTTAACAGGGGTGGGAGATACGCAGTATTTT
>TRBV9|TRBJ2-7|TRBD2|NA
CASSVASGGDYEQYF
TGTGCCAGCAGCGTAGCTAGCGGGGGGGATTACGAGCAGTACTTC
>TRBV4-3|TRBJ1-1|NA|NA
CASSPNSRVVNTEAFF
TGCGCCAGCAGCCCTAATTCGAGGGTAGTGAACACTGAAGCTTTCTTT
>TRBV5-1|TRBJ1-1|NA|NA
CASSGTSGSAEAFF
TGCGCCAGCAGCGGAACCTCAGGGTCCGCTGAAGCTTTCTTT
>TRBV28|TRBJ2-1|NA|NA
CASSFQPLPYNEQFF
TGTGCCAGCAGTTTTCAGCCACTACCCTACAATGAGCAGTTCTTC